This TCR beta chain was profiled in a study of blood T cell repertoires in COVID-19. Study information: T cells, B-cell-depleted T cells, or PBMCs supplied cDNA or gDNA.

Using immunoSEQ multiplex PCR, the repertoire was profiled, and TCRdb retains in-frame clones only, with some absent. The sample records some 300,000 clones, 88% being singletons. Germline V gene sequence: CDR1 LGHDT, CDR2 YNNKEL (reference sequence). V lost 4 bases to trimming and J lost 6 bases, with 10 bases between them. CDR3 length: 13 residues. Residents of over 20 US areas, aged about 18 to 89 years, made up the participants. This receptor was obtained from a woman aged 55 to 70 in a cohort exposed to, infected with or recovered from COVID-19 (not recorded which). Sequences were obtained from PBMCs or T cells enriched from blood (not recorded which). The chain carries TRBV3-1 (or the pseudogene TRBV3-2) and TRBJ2-1; D is possibly TRBD1 (6 bases). The DNA for the CDR3 is TGTGCCAGCAGCCCCGGACAGAGCAATGAGCAGTTCTTC. Translating it yields CASSPGQSNEQFF.